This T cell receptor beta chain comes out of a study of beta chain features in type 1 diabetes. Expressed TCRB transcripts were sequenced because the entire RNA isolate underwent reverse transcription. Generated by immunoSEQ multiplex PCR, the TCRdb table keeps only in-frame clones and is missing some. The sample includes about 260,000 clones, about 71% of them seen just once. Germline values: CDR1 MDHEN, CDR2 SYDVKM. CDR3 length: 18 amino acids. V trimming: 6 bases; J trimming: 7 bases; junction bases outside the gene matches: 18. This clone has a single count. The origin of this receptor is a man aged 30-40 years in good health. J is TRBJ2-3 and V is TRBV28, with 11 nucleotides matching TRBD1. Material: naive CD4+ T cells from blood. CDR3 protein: CASSSPIWLDRGLNTQYF. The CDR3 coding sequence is TGTGCCAGCAGCTCACCCATTTGGTTGGACAGGGGGCTTAATACGCAGTATTTT.